A selection of T cell receptor beta chains follows, all from one sample in a study of graft-versus-host responses after intestinal transplantation. The data were produced by immunoSEQ multiplex PCR, yet TCRdb's version contains in-frame clones alone and is incomplete. The table has about 21,000 clones, 89% seen once. Material: PBMCs, obtained more than 64 days after intestinal transplantation. Receptor source: a human patient who received an intestinal transplant, so some T cells may come from the graft donor. The CDR3 runs from the conserved cysteine through the conserved F or W. A D gene is named only where the DNA matches it firmly. The size entry is marked missing in some rows and otherwise reads once, few, many or a size class.

V gene	D gene	clone size	J gene	CDR3 protein	CDR3 DNA
TRBV9	-	-	TRBJ1-2	CASSDREKVYTF	TGTGCCAGCAGCGACAGGGAGAAGGTCTACACCTTC
TRBV27	-	-	TRBJ1-2	CASRPKANYGYTF	TGTGCCAGCAGACCGAAGGCTAACTATGGCTACACCTTC
TRBV19	-	-	TRBJ1-2	CASISGAHYGYTF	TGTGCCAGTATATCAGGGGCCCACTATGGCTACACCTTC
TRBV30	TRBD1	-	TRBJ1-2	CAWSVKTGDYYGYTF	TGTGCCTGGAGTGTAAAGACAGGGGATTACTATGGCTACACCTTC
TRBV4-1	TRBD2	-	TRBJ2-1	CASSQDLGLVKNEQFF	TGCGCCAGCAGCCAAGATCTCGGACTAGTCAAAAATGAGCAGTTCTTC
TRBV5-5	TRBD2	-	TRBJ2-7	CASSLIAGGSYEQYF	TGTGCCAGCAGCTTAATAGCGGGGGGCTCCTACGAGCAGTACTTC
TRBV6-1	TRBD2	-	TRBJ2-7	CASSELSGGTYEQYF	TGTGCCAGCAGTGAACTTAGCGGGGGGACCTACGAGCAGTACTTC
TRBV4-3	-	-	TRBJ2-7	CASSQELDTSSYEQYF	TGCGCCAGCAGCCAAGAGTTGGACACAAGCTCCTACGAGCAGTACTTC
TRBV27	-	-	TRBJ2-6	CASSLGSSGANVLTF	TGTGCCAGCAGTTTAGGGTCATCTGGGGCCAACGTCCTGACTTTC
TRBV4-3	TRBD2	medium-sized	TRBJ2-1	CASSQDFSGGWSNEQFF	TGCGCCAGCAGCCAAGACTTTAGCGGGGGCTGGTCCAATGAGCAGTTCTTC
TRBV6-5	TRBD1	-	TRBJ1-4	CASSYRGLFGEKLFF	TGTGCCAGCAGTTACAGGGGGCTCTTTGGTGAAAAACTGTTTTTT
TRBV13	-	-	TRBJ1-3	CASSHLAGHQGAGNTIYF	TGTGCCAGCAGCCACCTAGCTGGACACCAGGGCGCTGGAAACACCATATATTTT
TRBV4-3	TRBD2	-	TRBJ2-3	CASSQDSGGYTDTQYF	TGCGCCAGCAGCCAAGATAGCGGGGGGTACACAGATACGCAGTATTTT
TRBV5-1	TRBD1	-	TRBJ2-1	CASSFGTGASYNEQFF	TGCGCCAGCAGCTTTGGGACAGGGGCTTCGTACAATGAGCAGTTCTTC
TRBV29-1	TRBD1	-	TRBJ2-7	CSVETGGRYEQYF	TGCAGCGTTGAAACAGGGGGTCGGTACGAGCAGTACTTC
TRBV30	-	once	TRBJ1-1	CAWRIYGRSANTEAFF	TGTGCCTGGCGTATTTATGGCAGGTCAGCAAACACTGAAGCTTTCTTT
TRBV19	TRBD2	-	TRBJ2-7	CATILLAVNSYEQYF	TGTGCCACCATTCTCCTAGCGGTAAACTCCTACGAGCAGTACTTC
TRBV5-1	TRBD1	few	TRBJ2-7	CASSITGAGEQYF	TGCGCCAGCAGCATTACAGGGGCCGGGGAGCAGTACTTC
TRBV11-2	-	-	TRBJ2-5	CASSHGRQETQYF	TGTGCCAGCAGCCACGGACGCCAAGAGACCCAGTACTTC
TRBV6-4	TRBD2	-	TRBJ2-1	CASSELAGGVNEQFF	TGTGCCAGCAGTGAACTAGCGGGGGGAGTGAATGAGCAGTTCTTC
TRBV4-3	TRBD1	-	TRBJ2-1	CASSQGDRGGYNEQFF	TGCGCCAGCAGCCAAGGAGACAGGGGGGGCTACAATGAGCAGTTCTTC
TRBV11-2	-	-	TRBJ2-7	CASSLDVSYEQYF	TGTGCCAGCAGCTTGGACGTCTCCTACGAGCAGTACTTC
TRBV10-3	TRBD1	-	TRBJ2-7	CAISDGQGDGYEQYF	TGTGCCATCAGTGATGGACAGGGAGACGGGTACGAGCAGTACTTC
TRBV11-3	-	once	TRBJ2-1	CASSLAPAGYNEQFF	TGTGCCAGCAGCTTAGCCCCGGCCGGGTACAATGAGCAGTTCTTC
TRBV6-5	TRBD1	-	TRBJ1-6	CASRTTGVNSPLHF	TGTGCCAGCAGGACGACAGGGGTGAACTCACCCCTCCACTTT
TRBV5-6	TRBD1	-	TRBJ1-2	CASSSTGGYGYTF	TGTGCCAGCAGTTCAACAGGGGGCTATGGCTACACCTTC
TRBV5-4	-	-	TRBJ1-5	CASSLRDNNQPQHF	TGTGCCAGCAGCCTTCGGGACAACAATCAGCCCCAGCATTTT
TRBV4-3	-	medium-sized	TRBJ1-3	CASSQEQGFTGNTIYF	TGCGCCAGCAGCCAAGAACAGGGTTTCACTGGAAACACCATATATTTT
TRBV4-3	-	few	TRBJ1-1	CASQLEAVNTEAFF	TGCGCCAGCCAACTAGAGGCGGTGAACACTGAAGCTTTCTTT
TRBV11-2	-	-	TRBJ1-5	CASSLQGNRNQPQHF	TGTGCCAGCAGCTTACAGGGGAATCGCAATCAGCCCCAGCATTTT
TRBV9	-	-	TRBJ2-2	CASSGEGGPPAGELFF	TGTGCCAGCAGCGGAGAAGGCGGGCCTCCGGCCGGGGAGCTGTTTTTT
TRBV5-1	TRBD1	-	TRBJ1-2	CASGTGVGAYGYTF	TGCGCCAGCGGCACAGGGGTAGGGGCCTATGGCTACACCTTC
TRBV5-4	-	-	TRBJ2-5	CASSLAGGEETQYF	TGTGCCAGCAGCTTGGCCGGAGGAGAAGAGACCCAGTACTTC
TRBV23-1	-	-	TRBJ2-4	CASSPGAKNIQYF	TGCGCCAGCAGTCCAGGGGCCAAAAACATTCAGTACTTC
TRBV5-8	-	-	TRBJ2-4	CASSLLGSGNIQYF	TGTGCCAGCAGCTTGCTGGGTAGCGGAAACATTCAGTACTTC
TRBV23-1	-	-	TRBJ2-7	CASTATRGAYEQYF	TGCGCCAGCACCGCGACAAGAGGGGCCTACGAGCAGTACTTC
TRBV12-5	-	-	TRBJ2-7	CASGTTQVFEQYF	TGTGCTAGTGGTACCACACAGGTCTTCGAGCAGTACTTC
TRBV6-9	TRBD1	-	TRBJ2-4	CASSTTGAPQIYLKNIQYF	TGTGCCAGCAGCACGACAGGGGCTCCTCAAATATACCTCAAAAACATTCAGTACTTC
TRBV27	TRBD1	-	TRBJ1-3	CASSLYGTGVGNTIYF	TGTGCCAGCAGTTTATACGGGACAGGGGTTGGAAACACCATATATTTT
TRBV21-1	-	-	TRBJ1-2	CASSKSQDGYTF	TGTGCCAGCAGCAAATCGCAGGACGGCTACACCTTC
TRBV5-6	-	once	TRBJ2-3	CASSLVGGTSTDTQYF	TGTGCCAGCAGCTTGGTTGGAGGTACTAGCACAGATACGCAGTATTTT
TRBV7-9	-	-	TRBJ2-1	CASRRITDEQFF	TGTGCCAGCAGACGCATTACCGATGAGCAGTTCTTC
TRBV4-3	TRBD2	few	TRBJ2-3	CASSQGILGSGGVLATTDTQYF	TGCGCCAGCAGCCAAGGGATCCTGGGAAGCGGGGGGGTCCTCGCTACCACAGATACGCAGTATTTT
TRBV27	TRBD1	-	TRBJ1-1	CASSSQGADFF	TGTGCCAGCAGTTCCCAGGGGGCCGACTTCTTT
TRBV27	-	-	TRBJ1-1	CASSLSGVPTEAFF	TGTGCCAGCAGTTTATCTGGGGTCCCCACTGAAGCTTTCTTT
TRBV12-5	-	-	TRBJ1-2	CASGSPGRGLTLGYGYTF	TGTGCTAGTGGTTCCCCAGGACGGGGGCTAACCCTAGGATATGGCTACACCTTC
TRBV6-5	TRBD2	-	TRBJ2-1	CASSSTSTEQFF	TGTGCCAGCAGTTCGACTAGCACTGAGCAGTTCTTC